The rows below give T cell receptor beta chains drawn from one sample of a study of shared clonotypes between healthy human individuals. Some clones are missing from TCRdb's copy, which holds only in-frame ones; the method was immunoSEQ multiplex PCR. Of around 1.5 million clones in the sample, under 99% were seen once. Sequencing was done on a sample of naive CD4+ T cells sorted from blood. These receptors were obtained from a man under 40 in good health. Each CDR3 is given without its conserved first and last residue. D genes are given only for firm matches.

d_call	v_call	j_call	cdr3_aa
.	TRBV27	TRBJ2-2	ASSSPRSDMHTGELF
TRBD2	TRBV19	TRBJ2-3	ASSPLSGSGTDTQY
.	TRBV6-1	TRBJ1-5	ASSDNRFNQPQH
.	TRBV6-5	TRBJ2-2	ASSMLATNTGELF
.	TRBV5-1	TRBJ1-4	ASSLATDLNEKLF
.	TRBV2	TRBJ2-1	ASLTDFPYNEQF
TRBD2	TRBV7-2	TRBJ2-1	ASSLGPSGSNEQF
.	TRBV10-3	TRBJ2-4	AISPNGDIQY
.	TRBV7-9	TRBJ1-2	ASSRHREGTDYGYT
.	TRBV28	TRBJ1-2	ASSLTGGYGYT
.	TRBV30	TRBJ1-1	AWSQGVWTEAF
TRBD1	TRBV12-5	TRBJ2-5	ASGSLIRSRTGIQETQY
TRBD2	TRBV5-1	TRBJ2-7	ASSLPGLAGNEQY
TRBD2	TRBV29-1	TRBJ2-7	SVSSGPYEQY
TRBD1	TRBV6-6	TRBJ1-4	ASRGRGRWANEKLF
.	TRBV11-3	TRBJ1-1	ASSLRVNTEAF
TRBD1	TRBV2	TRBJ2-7	ASRGFSGQVSYEQY
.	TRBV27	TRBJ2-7	ASSLILPPH
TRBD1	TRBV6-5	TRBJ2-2	ASSSLPGQAVGELF
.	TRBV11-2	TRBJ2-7	ASSLDVDRC
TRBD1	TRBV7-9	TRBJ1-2	ASSLGQGNYGYT
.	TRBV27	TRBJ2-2	ASSLTAGHTGELF
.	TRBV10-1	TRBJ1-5	ASSESVRQGPGYSNQPQH
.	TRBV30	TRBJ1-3	AWRNPGTKSGNTIY
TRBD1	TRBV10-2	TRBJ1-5	ASSGGRQGLSNQPQH
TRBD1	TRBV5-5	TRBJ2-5	ASSWVSGQGEETQY
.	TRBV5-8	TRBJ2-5	ASSLGQQETQY
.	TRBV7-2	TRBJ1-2	ASSLEWGSGYT
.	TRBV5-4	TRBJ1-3	ASSSDRSSGNTIY
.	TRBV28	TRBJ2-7	ASSTPRRGALNEQY
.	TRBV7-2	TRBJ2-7	ASTRRIRGEQY
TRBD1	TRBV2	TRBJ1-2	ASSTGTGFWVT
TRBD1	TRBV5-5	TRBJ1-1	ASSFLIGTGNTEAF
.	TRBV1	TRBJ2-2	TSSQDFTGPNTGELF
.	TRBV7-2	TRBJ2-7	ASSQDKLLPYEQY
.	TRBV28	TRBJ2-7	ASSLARGPSLDEQY
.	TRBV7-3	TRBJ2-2	ASSSGLNTGELF
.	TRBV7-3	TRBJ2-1	ASSTGPGEYNEQF
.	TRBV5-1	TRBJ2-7	ASSHNYEQY
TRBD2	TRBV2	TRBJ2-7	ASSVILAGGHEQY
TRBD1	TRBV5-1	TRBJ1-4	ASSFGTVGNEKLF
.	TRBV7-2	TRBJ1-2	ASSPRWRDGYT
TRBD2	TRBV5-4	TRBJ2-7	ASSPGEGTPYEQY
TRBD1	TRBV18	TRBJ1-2	ASSPSAEQGRHGYT
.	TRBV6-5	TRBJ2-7	ASSGSYEQY
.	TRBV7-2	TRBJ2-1	ASSQTPNEQF
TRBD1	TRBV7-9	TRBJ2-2	ASSSHRGRLIGELF
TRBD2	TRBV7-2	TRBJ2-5	ASSLGGGTSGRQTQY
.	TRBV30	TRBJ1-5	AWSQVGQNSNQPQH
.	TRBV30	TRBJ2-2	AWSVLVRGELF
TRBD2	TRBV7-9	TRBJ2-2	ASSLGTSGTGELF
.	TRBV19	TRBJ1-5	ASLSGTENQPQH
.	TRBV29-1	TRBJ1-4	SVAMLGEKLF
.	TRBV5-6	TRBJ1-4	ASSLPGQGNNEKLF
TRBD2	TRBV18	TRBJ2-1	ASSPGLAGKNEQF